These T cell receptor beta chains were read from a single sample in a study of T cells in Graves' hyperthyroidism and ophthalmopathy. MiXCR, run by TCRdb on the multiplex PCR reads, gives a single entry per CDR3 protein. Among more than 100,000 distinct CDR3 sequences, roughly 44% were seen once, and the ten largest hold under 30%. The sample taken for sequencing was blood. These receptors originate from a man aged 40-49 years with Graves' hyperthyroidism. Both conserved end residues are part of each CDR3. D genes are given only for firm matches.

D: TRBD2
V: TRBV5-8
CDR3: CASSLGTSGRNEQFF

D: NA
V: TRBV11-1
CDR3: CASSLAGPLGNEQFF

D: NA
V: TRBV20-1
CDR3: CSARIGEETQYF

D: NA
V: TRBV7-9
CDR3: CASSSRRGIRGTEAFF

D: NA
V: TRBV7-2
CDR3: CASSSRASSGANVLAF

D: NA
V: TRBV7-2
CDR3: CASRVIEGNTIYF

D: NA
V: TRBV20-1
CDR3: CSARPRRGPGELFF

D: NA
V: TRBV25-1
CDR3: CACSAREGGKNTEAFF

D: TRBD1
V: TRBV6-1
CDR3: CASSGRGQGAFGYTF

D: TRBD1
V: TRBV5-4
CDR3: CASSLWTGTSTGELFF

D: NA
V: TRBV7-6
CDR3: CASSPTRLQGQETQYF

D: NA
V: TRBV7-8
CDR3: CASSLGDQPQHF

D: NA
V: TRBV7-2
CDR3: CASSLGAFTDTQFF

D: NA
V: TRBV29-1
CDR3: CSVGGLAGPTYSNQPQHF

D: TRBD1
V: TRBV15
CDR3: CATSRRTGRPGYTF

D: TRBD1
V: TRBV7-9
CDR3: CASSSRQGEGNEQFF

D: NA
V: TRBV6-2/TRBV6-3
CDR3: CARARGRGSNQPQHF

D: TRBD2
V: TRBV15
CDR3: CATSRVMGTSGSNEQFF

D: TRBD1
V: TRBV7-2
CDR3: CASSPTGLSEQFF

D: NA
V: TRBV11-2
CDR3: CASSLVGRFQETQYF

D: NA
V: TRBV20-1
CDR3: CSASSPGTYTQYF

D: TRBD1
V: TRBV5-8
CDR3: CASSYPDRVGYEQYF

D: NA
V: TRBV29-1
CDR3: CSLQGAQNEQFF

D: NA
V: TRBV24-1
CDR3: CAASDFRTGKLFF

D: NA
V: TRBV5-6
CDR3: CASSLEYF

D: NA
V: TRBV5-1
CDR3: CASSLAYQPGDGYTF

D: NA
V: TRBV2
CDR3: CASRPGHPSGNQPQHF

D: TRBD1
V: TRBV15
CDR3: CATGTGDYGYTF

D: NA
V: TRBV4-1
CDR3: CASSQGGLNNEQFF

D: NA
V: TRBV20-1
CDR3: CSAKGSLREKLFF

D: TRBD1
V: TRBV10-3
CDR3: CAIARGDSGHTYGYTF

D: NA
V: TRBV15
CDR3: CPTSTYTGTVEKLFF

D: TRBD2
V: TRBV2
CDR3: CASSGGAYDHGELFF

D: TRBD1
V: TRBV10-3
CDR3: CAISDFQGAEAFF

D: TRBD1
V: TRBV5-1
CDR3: CASSVTRTGGFEQYF

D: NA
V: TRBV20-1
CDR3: CSATAPSRRSSNEQFF

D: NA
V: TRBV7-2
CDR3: CASSPTPMGYEQYF

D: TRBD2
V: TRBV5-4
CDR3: CASSPGLAGEKSYEQYF

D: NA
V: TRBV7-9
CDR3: CASRTAWGEGKLFF

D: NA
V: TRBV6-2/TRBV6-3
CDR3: CASSYLTQWLSEQYF

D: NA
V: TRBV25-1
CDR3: CASSEWVQETQYF

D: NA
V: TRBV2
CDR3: CASSNRGGAGTEAFF

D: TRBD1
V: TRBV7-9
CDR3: CASSRTGGSTNEKLFF

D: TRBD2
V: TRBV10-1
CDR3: CASSPAGEDTDTQYF

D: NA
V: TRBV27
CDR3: CASSFTGSGETQYF

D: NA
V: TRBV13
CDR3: CASSSNRGRGNTEAFF

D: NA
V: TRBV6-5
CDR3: CASSPSWASSYEQYF

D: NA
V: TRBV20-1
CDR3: CSGLRVHEQFF

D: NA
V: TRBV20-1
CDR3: CSARDLTAWNTEAFF

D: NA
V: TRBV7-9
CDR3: CASSLGLPSGYTF

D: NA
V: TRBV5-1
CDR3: CASSLNGPETQYF

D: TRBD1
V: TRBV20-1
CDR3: CSARDPGGGNTIYF

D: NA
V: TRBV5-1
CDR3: CASSQDNKGYTF